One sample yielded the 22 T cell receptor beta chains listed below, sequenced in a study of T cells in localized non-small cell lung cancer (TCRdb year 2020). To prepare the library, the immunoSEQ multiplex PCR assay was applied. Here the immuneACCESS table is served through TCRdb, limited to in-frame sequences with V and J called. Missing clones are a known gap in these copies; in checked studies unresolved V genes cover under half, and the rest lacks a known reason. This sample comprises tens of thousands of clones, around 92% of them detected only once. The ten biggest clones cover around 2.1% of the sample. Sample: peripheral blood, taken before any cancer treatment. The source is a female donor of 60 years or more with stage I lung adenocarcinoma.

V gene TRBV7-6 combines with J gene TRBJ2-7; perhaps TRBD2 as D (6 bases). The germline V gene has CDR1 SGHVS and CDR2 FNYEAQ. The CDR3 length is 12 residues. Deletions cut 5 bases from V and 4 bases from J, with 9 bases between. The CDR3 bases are TGTGCCAGCAGCGTCGGGGGTTACGAGCAGTACTTC. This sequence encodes CASSVGGYEQYF.

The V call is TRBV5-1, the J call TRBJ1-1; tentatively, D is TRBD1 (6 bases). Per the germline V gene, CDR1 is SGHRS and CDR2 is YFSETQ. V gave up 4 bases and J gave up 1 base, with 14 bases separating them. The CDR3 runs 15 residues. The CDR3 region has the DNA TGCGCCAGCAGCCCGACAGGAGGGGGGAACACTGAAGCTTTCTTT. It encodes CASSPTGGGNTEAFF.

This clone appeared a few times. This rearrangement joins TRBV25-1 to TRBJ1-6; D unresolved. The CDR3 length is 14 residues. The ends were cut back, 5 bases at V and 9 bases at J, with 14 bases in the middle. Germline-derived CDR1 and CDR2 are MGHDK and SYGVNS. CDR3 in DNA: TGTGCCAGCAGTCCGGGTTATTTAGGTTCACCCCTCCACTTT. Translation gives CASSPGYLGSPLHF.

CDR3 in DNA: TGTGCCAGCAACTTGAGGACCGCCGGCACCGGGGAGCTGTTTTTT. Residues: CASNLRTAGTGELFF. The rearrangement uses TRBV7-2 and TRBJ2-2, with D uncertain. Per the germline V gene, CDR1 is SGHTA and CDR2 is FQGNSA. This CDR3 has 15 amino acids. With 7 bases removed from V and 4 bases from J, the gap between germline ends came to 16 bases.

CDR3 nucleotide sequence: TGCAGCGTTTGGCAGGGGAACTCCTACAATGAGCAGTTCTTC. This gives the protein CSVWQGNSYNEQFF. The rearrangement links TRBV29-1 to TRBJ2-1; perhaps TRBD1 as D (6 bases). Germline loops: CDR1 SQVTM, CDR2 ANQGSEA. V was trimmed by 5 bases and J by 0 bases, leaving 11 bases between them. The CDR3 is made up of 14 amino acids.

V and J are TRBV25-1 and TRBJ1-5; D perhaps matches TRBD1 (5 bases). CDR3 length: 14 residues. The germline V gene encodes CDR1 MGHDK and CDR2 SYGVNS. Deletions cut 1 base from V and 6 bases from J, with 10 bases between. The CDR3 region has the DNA TGTGCCAGCAGTGAATTTGGGGGTAGTCAGCCCCAGCATTTT. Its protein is CASSEFGGSQPQHF.

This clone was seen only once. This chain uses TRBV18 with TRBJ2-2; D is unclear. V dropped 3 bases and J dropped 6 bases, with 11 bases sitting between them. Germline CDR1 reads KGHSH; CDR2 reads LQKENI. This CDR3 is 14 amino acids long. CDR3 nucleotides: TGTGCCAGCTCACCTTTATTGGGGTCCGGGGAGCTGTTTTTT. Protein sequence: CASSPLLGSGELFF.

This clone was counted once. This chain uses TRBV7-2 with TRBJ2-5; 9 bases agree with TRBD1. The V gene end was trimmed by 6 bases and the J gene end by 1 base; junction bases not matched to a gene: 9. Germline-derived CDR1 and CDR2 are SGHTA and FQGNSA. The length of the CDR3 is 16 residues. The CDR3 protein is CASSSTGQGSQETQYF. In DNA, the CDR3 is TGTGCCAGCAGTTCTACGGGACAGGGCTCCCAAGAGACCCAGTACTTC.

The CDR3 reads CASSLLDLEGEQYF. Here the CDR3 DNA reads TGCGCCAGCAGCTTGCTAGATTTAGAGGGGGAGCAGTACTTC. V usage is TRBV5-1 and J usage is TRBJ2-7, with D perhaps assigned TRBD1 or TRBD2 (5 bases each). The CDR3 extends over 14 amino acids. V was pared by 1 base and J by 7 bases, with 15 bases between. Germline V lookup: CDR1 SGHRS, CDR2 YFSETQ.

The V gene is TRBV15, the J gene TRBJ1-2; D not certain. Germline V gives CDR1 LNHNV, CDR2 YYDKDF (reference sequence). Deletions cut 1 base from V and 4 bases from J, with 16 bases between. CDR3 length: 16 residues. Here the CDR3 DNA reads TGTGCCACCAGCAGAGGTGTTGGGGTAAAATCCTATGGCTACACCTTC. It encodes CATSRGVGVKSYGYTF.

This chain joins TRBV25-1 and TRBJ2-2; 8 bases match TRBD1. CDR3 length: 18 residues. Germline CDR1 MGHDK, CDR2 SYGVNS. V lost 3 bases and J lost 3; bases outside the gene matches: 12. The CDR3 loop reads CASSDPFVTGEDTGELFF. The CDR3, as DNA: TGTGCCAGCAGTGACCCGTTTGTGACAGGGGAAGACACCGGGGAGCTGTTTTTT.

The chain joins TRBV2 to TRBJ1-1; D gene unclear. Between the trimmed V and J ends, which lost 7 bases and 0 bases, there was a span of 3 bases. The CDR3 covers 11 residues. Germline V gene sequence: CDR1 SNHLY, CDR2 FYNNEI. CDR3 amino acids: CASNMNTEAFF. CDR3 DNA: TGTGCCAGCAATATGAACACTGAAGCTTTCTTT.

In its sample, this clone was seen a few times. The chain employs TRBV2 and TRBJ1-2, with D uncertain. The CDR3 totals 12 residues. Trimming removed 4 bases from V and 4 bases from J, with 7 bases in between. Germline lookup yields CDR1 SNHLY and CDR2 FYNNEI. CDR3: CASSVGGYGYTF. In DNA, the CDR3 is TGTGCCAGCAGTGTGGGAGGCTATGGCTACACCTTC.

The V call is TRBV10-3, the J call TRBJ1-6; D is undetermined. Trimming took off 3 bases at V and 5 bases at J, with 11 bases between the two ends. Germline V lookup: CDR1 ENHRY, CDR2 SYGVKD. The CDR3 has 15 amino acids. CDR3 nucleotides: TGTGCCATCAGTGATCAGCAGAACAATAATTCACCCCTCCACTTT. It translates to CAISDQQNNNSPLHF.

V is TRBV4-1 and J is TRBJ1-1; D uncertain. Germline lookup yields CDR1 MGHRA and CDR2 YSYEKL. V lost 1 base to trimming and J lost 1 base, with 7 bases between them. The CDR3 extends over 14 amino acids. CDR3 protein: CASSQVTSNTEAFF. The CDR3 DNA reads TGCGCCAGCAGCCAAGTGACATCGAACACTGAAGCTTTCTTT.

The CDR3 nucleotides read TGTGCCAGCAGCAGGGTAACAGGCGAGCAGTACTTC. The encoded protein is CASSRVTGEQYF. This chain uses TRBV6-5 with TRBJ2-7, with a weak D call TRBD1 (5 bases). Per germline, CDR1 MNHEY and CDR2 SVGAGI. The CDR3 has 12 amino acids. Trimming stripped 6 bases from V and 6 bases from J, with 12 bases between.

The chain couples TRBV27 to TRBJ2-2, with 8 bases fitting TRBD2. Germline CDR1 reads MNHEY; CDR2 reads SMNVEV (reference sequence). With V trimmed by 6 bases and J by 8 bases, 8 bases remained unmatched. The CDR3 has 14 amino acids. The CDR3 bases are TGTGCCAGCAGCTTCAGACTAGCGTCGGGGGAGCTGTTTTTT. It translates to CASSFRLASGELFF.

The CDR3 protein is CSVEEDYEQYF. The CDR3 DNA reads as TGCAGCGTTGAAGAAGATTACGAGCAGTACTTC. This sequence joins TRBV29-1 and TRBJ2-7; D gene uncertain. The CDR3 sequence is 11 residues long. Per the germline V gene, CDR1 is SQVTM and CDR2 is ANQGSEA. Between the trimmed V and J ends, which lost 0 bases and 4 bases, there was a span of 4 bases.

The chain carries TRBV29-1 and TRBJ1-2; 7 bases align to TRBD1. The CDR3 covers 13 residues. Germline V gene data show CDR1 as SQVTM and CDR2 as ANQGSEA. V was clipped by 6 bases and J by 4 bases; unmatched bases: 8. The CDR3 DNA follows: TGCAGCGTGGGACAGCGCGGTGGCTATGGCTACACCTTC. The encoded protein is CSVGQRGGYGYTF. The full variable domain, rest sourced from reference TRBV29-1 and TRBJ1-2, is SAVISQKPSRDICQRGTSLTIQCQVDSQVTMMFWYRQQPGQSLTLIATANQGSEATYESGFVIDKFPISRPNLTFSTLTVSNMSPEDSSIYLCSVGQRGGYGYTFGSGTRLTVV.

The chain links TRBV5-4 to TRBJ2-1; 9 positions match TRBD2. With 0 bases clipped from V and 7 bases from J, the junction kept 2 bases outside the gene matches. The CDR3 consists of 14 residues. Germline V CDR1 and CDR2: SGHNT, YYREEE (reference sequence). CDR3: CASSLGGGANEQFF. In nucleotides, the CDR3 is TGTGCCAGCAGCTTGGGCGGGGGGGCGAATGAGCAGTTCTTC.

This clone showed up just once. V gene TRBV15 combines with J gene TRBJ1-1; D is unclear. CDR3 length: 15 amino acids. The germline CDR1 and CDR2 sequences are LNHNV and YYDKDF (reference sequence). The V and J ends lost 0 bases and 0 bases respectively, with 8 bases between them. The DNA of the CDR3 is TGTGCCACCAGCAGAGATAGCCCAGTGAACACTGAAGCTTTCTTT. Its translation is CATSRDSPVNTEAFF.

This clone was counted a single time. CDR3 DNA sequence: TGTGCCAGCAGCTTAGATCTTCAGGGGACGACAGGGCAGTACTTC. Translation: CASSLDLQGTTGQYF. V gene TRBV7-2 combines with J gene TRBJ2-7, with TRBD1 as a possible D gene (6 bases). V gave up 1 base and J gave up 9 bases, with 19 bases separating them. Germline CDR1 and CDR2: SGHTA and FQGNSA. CDR3 size: 15 residues.